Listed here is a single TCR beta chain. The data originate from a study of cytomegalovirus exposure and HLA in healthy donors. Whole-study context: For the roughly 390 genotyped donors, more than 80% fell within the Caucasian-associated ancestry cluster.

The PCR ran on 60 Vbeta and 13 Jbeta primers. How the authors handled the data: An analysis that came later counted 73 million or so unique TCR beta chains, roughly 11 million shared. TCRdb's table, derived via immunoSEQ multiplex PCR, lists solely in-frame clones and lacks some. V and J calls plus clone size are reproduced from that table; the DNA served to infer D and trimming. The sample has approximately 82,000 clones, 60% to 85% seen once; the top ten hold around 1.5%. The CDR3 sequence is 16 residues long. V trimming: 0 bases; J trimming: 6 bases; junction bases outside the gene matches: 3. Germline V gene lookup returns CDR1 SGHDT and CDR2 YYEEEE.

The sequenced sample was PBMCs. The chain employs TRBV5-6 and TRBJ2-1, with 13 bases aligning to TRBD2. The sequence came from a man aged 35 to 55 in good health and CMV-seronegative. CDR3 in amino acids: CASSLEGLAGANEQFF. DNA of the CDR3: TGTGCCAGCAGCTTGGAAGGACTAGCGGGAGCCAATGAGCAGTTCTTC.